This TCR beta chain was captured in a study of blood T cell repertoires in COVID-19. Study-level background: Samples of COVID-19 (acute and convalescent) were obtained from the United States, Italy and Spain.

How the authors handled the data: Quantification of nucleated cells was approximated via reference gene primer amplification. Clones were read by immunoSEQ multiplex PCR, and TCRdb kept only the in-frame ones, dropping some. V, J and clone size are taken as reported in that table, and D and trimming were inferred from the DNA itself. The sample lists roughly 200,000 clones; roughly 76% were seen once. Per the germline V gene, CDR1 is SGHVS and CDR2 is FNYEAQ. The V end was cut by 1 base, the J end by 4 bases, with 11 bases between. The CDR3 covers 15 residues. Input material: peripheral blood. The receptor was derived from a woman between 40 and 50 years old with COVID-19, enrolled during active disease. The chain employs TRBV7-6 and TRBJ1-5, with D maybe TRBD1 (5 bases). This chain's CDR3 is CASSLGPGGNQPQHF. Written as DNA, the CDR3 is TGTGCCAGCAGCTTAGGTCCGGGGGGGAATCAGCCCCAGCATTTT.